A selection of T cell receptor beta chains follows, all from one sample in a study of shared clonotypes between healthy human individuals. Method: immunoSEQ multiplex PCR; TCRdb's copy keeps in-frame clones and lacks some. The data hold 2 million to 2.5 million clones, with around 93% observed a single time. The material sequenced was naive CD4+ T cells from PBMCs. These receptors all come from a man in his late teens or twenties in good health. Some clones in this sample may be carry-over from other donors' samples. CDR3s include the opening cysteine and the closing phenylalanine or tryptophan. Fields, in order: D gene, V gene, J gene, CDR3 protein, CDR3 DNA. D genes are given only for firm matches.

-	TRBV11-2	TRBJ2-1	CASSEPGGSSYNEQFF	TGTGCCAGCAGCGAGCCAGGGGGGAGCTCCTACAATGAGCAGTTCTTC
-	TRBV5-1	TRBJ1-5	CASSFTSNQPQHF	TGCGCCAGCAGCTTTACTAGCAATCAGCCCCAGCATTTT
-	TRBV6-5	TRBJ1-6	CASSYSYRSESPLHF	TGTGCCAGCAGTTACTCTTACCGTTCGGAGTCACCCCTCCACTTT
-	TRBV10-2	TRBJ2-3	CASSESVSGFADTQYF	TGCGCCAGCAGTGAGTCGGTATCAGGGTTCGCAGATACGCAGTATTTT
TRBD2	TRBV29-1	TRBJ2-2	CSGASGSRGTGELFF	TGCAGCGGTGCTAGCGGGAGTAGGGGCACCGGGGAGCTGTTTTTT
TRBD1	TRBV18	TRBJ2-3	CASSPIRQGGPDTQYF	TGTGCCAGCTCACCAATTCGACAGGGCGGGCCAGATACGCAGTATTTT
-	TRBV7-9	TRBJ1-4	CASSLGGTEGEKLFF	TGTGCCAGCAGCTTAGGGGGGACGGAAGGGGAAAAACTGTTTTTT
-	TRBV5-4	TRBJ2-1	CASRKDGGSSEQFF	TGTGCCAGCAGAAAAGATGGGGGGTCCAGTGAGCAGTTCTTC
-	TRBV10-3	TRBJ2-7	CAISAPTGTHVGEQYF	TGTGCCATCAGTGCACCGACCGGGACTCACGTCGGGGAGCAGTACTTC
TRBD2	TRBV5-4	TRBJ2-2	CASSRTSGTTGELFF	TGTGCCAGCAGCCGGACTAGCGGGACCACCGGGGAGCTGTTTTTT
TRBD2	TRBV4-1	TRBJ2-5	CASSSKTPSPSGTYQETQYF	TGCGCCAGCAGTTCTAAAACGCCCAGCCCTAGCGGGACCTACCAAGAGACCCAGTACTTC
-	TRBV7-9	TRBJ1-2	CASSLKMGVTGYTF	TGTGCCAGCAGCTTGAAAATGGGGGTAACTGGCTACACCTTC
-	TRBV4-2	TRBJ2-7	CASSQDLRREQYF	TGTGCCAGCAGCCAAGATCTGAGGCGCGAGCAGTACTTC
-	TRBV28	TRBJ1-5	CASSPDITRNQPQHF	TGTGCCAGCAGTCCGGACATTACCCGCAATCAGCCCCAGCATTTT
TRBD1	TRBV19	TRBJ2-2	CASRTPGQGLSGELFF	TGTGCCAGTCGAACCCCGGGACAGGGACTTTCCGGGGAGCTGTTTTTT
TRBD1	TRBV6-1	TRBJ2-1	CASRDGTGTYNEQFF	TGTGCCAGCAGGGACGGGACAGGGACCTACAATGAGCAGTTCTTC
TRBD1	TRBV5-1	TRBJ1-2	CASSLAGQGAFLDGYTF	TGCGCCAGCAGCTTGGCCGGACAGGGGGCGTTTTTGGATGGCTACACCTTC
TRBD1	TRBV10-3	TRBJ1-2	CAISGQVWDGYTF	TGTGCCATCAGCGGACAGGTCTGGGATGGCTACACCTTC
-	TRBV5-1	TRBJ2-1	CASSLAEGTYYNEQFF	TGCGCCAGCAGCTTGGCCGAGGGAACCTACTACAATGAGCAGTTCTTC
TRBD2	TRBV19	TRBJ2-1	CASRQSGTSGGGEQFF	TGTGCCAGTAGACAATCCGGGACTAGTGGGGGGGGTGAGCAGTTCTTC